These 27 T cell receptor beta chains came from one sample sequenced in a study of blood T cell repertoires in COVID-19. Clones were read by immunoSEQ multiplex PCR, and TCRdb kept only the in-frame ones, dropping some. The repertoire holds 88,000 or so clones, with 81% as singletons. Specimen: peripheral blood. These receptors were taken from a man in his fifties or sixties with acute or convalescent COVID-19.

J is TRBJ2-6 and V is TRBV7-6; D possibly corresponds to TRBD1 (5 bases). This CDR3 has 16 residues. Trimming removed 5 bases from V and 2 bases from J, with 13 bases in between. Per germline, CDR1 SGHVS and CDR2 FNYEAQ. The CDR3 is CASSAQTDAGANVLTF. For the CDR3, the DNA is TGTGCCAGCAGCGCACAGACAGACGCTGGGGCCAACGTCCTGACTTTC. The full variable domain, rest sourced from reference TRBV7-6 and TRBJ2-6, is GAGVSQSPRYKVTKRGQDVALRCDPISGHVSLYWYRQALGQGPEFLTYFNYEAQQDKSGLPNDRFSAERPEGSISTLTIQRTEQRDSAMYRCASSAQTDAGANVLTFGAGSRLTVL.

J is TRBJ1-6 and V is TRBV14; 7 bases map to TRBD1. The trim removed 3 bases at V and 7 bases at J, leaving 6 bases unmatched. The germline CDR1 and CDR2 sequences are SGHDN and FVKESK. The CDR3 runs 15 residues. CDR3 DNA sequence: TGTGCCAGCAGCCAGGGACAGCACGGAAATTCACCCCTCCACTTT. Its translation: CASSQGQHGNSPLHF.

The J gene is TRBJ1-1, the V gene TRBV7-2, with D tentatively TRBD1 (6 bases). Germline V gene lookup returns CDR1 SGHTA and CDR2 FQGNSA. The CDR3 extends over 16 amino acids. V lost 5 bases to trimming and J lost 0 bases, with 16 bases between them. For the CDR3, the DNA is TGTGCCAGCAGCAGAACCGGGACACCGATGAACACTGAAGCTTTCTTT. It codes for CASSRTGTPMNTEAFF.

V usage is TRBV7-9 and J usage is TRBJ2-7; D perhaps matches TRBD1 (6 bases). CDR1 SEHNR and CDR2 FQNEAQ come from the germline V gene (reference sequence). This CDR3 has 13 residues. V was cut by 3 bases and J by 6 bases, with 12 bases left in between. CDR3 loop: CASSLTGVREQYF. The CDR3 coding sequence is TGTGCCAGCAGCTTGACAGGAGTTCGCGAGCAGTACTTC.

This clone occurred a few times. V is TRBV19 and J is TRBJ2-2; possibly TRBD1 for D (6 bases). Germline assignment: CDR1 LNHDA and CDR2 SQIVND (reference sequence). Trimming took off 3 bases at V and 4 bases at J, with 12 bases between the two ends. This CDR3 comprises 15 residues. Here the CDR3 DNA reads TGTGCCAGTAGTATGCCAGGGGCGGGCACCGGGGAGCTGTTTTTT. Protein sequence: CASSMPGAGTGELFF.

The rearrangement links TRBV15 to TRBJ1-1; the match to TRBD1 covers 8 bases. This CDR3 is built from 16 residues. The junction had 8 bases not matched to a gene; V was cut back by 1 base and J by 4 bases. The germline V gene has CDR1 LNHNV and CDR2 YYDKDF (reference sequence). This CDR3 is CATSRVGQGVPTEAFF. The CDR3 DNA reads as TGTGCCACCAGCAGAGTAGGACAGGGCGTACCCACTGAAGCTTTCTTT.

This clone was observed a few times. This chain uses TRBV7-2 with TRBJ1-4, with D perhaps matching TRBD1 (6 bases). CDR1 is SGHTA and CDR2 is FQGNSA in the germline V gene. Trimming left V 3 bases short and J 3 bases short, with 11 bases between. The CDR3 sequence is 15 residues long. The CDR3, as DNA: TGTGCCAGCAGCTTTCGTGGGGGCCCTAATGAAAAACTGTTTTTT. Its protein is CASSFRGGPNEKLFF.

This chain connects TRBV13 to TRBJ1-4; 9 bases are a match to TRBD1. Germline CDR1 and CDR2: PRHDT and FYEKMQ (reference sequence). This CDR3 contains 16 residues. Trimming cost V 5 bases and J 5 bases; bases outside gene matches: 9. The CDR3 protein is CASSQIGTGINEKLFF. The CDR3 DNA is TGTGCCAGCAGCCAAATTGGGACAGGGATAAATGAAAAACTGTTTTTT.

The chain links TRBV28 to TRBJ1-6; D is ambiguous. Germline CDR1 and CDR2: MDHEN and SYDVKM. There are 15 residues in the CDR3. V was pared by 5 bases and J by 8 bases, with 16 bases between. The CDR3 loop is CASSAGGEGDSPLHF. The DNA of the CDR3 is TGTGCCAGCAGTGCTGGCGGCGAAGGTGATTCACCCCTCCACTTT.

The CDR3 sequence: CASSSRLPNTEAFF. Here the CDR3 DNA reads TGTGCCAGCAGCTCGAGACTGCCGAACACTGAAGCTTTCTTT. The chain links TRBV11-3 to TRBJ1-1; D unresolved. This CDR3 is 14 amino acids long. Trimming pared 4 bases from V and 1 base from J, leaving 10 bases between. Germline loops: CDR1 SGHNT, CDR2 YENEEA.

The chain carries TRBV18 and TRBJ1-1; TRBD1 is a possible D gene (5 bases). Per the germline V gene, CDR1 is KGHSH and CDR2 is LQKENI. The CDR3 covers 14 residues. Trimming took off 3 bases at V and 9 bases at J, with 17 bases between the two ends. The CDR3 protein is CASSPAGSGDQAFF. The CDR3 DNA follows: TGTGCCAGCTCACCCGCCGGTTCGGGGGACCAAGCTTTCTTT.

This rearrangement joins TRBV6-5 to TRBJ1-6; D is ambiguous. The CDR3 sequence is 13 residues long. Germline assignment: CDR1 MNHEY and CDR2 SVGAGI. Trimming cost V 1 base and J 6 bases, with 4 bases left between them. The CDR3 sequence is CASSYFINSPLHF. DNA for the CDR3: TGTGCCAGCAGTTACTTTATTAATTCACCCCTCCACTTT.

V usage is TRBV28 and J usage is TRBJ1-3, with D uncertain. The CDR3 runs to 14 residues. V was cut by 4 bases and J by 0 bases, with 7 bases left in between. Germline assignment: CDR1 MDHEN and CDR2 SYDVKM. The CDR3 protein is CASSWAFSGNTIYF. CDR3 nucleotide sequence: TGTGCCAGCAGTTGGGCCTTCTCTGGAAACACCATATATTTT.

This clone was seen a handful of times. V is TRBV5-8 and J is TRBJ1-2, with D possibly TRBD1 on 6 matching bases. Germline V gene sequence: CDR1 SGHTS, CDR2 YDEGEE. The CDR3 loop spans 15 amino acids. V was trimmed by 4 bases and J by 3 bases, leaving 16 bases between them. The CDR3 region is CASSLGSWTDYGYTF. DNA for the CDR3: TGTGCCAGCAGCCTTGGATCCTGGACAGACTATGGCTACACCTTC.

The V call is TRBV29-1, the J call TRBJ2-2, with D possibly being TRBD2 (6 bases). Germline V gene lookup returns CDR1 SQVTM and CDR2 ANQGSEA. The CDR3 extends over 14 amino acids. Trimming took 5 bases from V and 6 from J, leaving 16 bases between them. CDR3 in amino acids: CSVRGGDSPGELFF. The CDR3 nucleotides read TGCAGCGTTAGGGGCGGGGACTCTCCCGGGGAGCTGTTTTTT.

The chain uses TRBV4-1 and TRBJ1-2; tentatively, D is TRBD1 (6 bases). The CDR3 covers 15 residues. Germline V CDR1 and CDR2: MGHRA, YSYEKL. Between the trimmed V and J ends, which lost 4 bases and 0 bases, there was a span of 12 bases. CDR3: CASSPTGTTNYGYTF. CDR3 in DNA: TGCGCCAGCAGCCCCACAGGGACAACTAACTATGGCTACACCTTC.

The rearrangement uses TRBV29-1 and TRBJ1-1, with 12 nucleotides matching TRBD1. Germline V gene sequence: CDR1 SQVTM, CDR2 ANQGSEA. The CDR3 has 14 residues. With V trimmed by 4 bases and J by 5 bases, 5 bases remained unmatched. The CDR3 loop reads CSVGGQGALTEAFF. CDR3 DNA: TGCAGCGTTGGGGGACAGGGGGCTTTGACTGAAGCTTTCTTT. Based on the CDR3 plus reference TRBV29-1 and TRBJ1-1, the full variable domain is SAVISQKPSRDICQRGTSLTIQCQVDSQVTMMFWYRQQPGQSLTLIATANQGSEATYESGFVIDKFPISRPNLTFSTLTVSNMSPEDSSIYLCSVGGQGALTEAFFGQGTRLTVV.

CDR3: CAISGQGSQPQHF. In DNA form, the CDR3 reads TGTGCCATCAGTGGACAGGGAAGTCAGCCCCAGCATTTT. J is TRBJ1-5 and V is TRBV10-3; 7 bases fit TRBD1. The CDR3 spans 13 residues. CDR1 ENHRY and CDR2 SYGVKD come from the germline V gene. The V segment lost 4 bases and the J segment 6 bases; nucleotides outside the gene matches: 3.

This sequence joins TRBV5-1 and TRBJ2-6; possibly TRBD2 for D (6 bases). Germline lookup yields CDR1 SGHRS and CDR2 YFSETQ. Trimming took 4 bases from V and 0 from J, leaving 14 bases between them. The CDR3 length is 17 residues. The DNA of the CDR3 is TGCGCCAGCAGCCCGCGGGGAACGGGCTCTGGGGCCAACGTCCTGACTTTC. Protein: CASSPRGTGSGANVLTF.

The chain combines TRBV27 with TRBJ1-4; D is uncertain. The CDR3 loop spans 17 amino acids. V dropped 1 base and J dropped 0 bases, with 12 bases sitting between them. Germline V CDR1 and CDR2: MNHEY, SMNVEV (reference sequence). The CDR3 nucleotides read TGTGCCAGCAGTTTATACGACCCCGGGACAACTAATGAAAAACTGTTTTTT. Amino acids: CASSLYDPGTTNEKLFF.

The CDR3 DNA is TGTGCCAGCAGCGCTAGCGGTAGCACAGATACGCAGTATTTT. Residues: CASSASGSTDTQYF. This rearrangement joins TRBV28 to TRBJ2-3; 7 nucleotides align to TRBD2. The CDR3 extends over 14 amino acids. The V and J ends lost 6 bases and 0 bases, in that order; junction bases with no gene match: 3. Germline V lookup: CDR1 MDHEN, CDR2 SYDVKM.

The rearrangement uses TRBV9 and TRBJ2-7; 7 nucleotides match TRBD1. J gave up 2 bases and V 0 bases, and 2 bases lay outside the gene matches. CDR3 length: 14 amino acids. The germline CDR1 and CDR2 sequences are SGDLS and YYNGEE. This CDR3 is CASSVGGTAYEQYF. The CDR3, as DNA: TGTGCCAGCAGCGTAGGTGGGACAGCCTACGAGCAGTACTTC.

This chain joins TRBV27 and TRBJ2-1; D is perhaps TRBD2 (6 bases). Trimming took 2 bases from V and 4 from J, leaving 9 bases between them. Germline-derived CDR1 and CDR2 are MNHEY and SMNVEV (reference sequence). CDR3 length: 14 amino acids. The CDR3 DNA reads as TGTGCCAGCAGTTTAGGAGGGCGGTACAATGAGCAGTTCTTC. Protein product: CASSLGGRYNEQFF.

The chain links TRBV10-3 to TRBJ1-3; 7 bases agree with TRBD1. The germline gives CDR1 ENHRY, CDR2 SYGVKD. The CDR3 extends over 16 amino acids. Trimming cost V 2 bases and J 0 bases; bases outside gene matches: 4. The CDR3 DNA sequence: TGTGCCATCAGTGAGACAGGGGCTAGCTCTGGAAACACCATATATTTT. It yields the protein CAISETGASSGNTIYF.

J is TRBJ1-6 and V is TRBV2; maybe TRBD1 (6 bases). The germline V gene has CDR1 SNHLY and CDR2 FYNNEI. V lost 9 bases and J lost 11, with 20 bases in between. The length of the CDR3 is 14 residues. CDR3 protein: CARAQGSARAPLHF. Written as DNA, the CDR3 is TGTGCCAGGGCGCAGGGGTCTGCAAGGGCACCCCTCCACTTT.

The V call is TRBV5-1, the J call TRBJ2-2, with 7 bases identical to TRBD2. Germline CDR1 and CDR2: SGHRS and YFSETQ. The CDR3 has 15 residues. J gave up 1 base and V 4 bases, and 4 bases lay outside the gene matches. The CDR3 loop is CASSGLAENTGELFF. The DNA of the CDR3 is TGCGCCAGCAGCGGGCTAGCGGAGAACACCGGGGAGCTGTTTTTT.

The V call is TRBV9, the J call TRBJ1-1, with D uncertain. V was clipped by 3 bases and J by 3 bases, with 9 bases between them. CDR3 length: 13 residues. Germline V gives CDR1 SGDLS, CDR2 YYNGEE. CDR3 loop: CASSEGRDTEAFF. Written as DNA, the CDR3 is TGTGCCAGCAGCGAAGGGAGGGACACTGAAGCTTTCTTT.